A single sample gave rise to the 13 T cell receptor beta chains below, sequenced in a study of blood T cell repertoires in COVID-19. Libraries were prepared by immunoSEQ multiplex PCR; TCRdb keeps only in-frame clonotypes and omits some of them. The sample records about 88,000 clones, 86% being singletons. The sequencing input was peripheral blood. All receptors come from a human donor in a cohort sampled during active COVID-19.

The chain recombines TRBV4-2 with TRBJ2-2; D ambiguous. Germline V gene sequence: CDR1 LGHNA, CDR2 YNFKEQ. With 4 bases removed from V and 2 bases from J, the gap between germline ends came to 5 bases. This CDR3 spans 13 amino acids. CDR3 in amino acids: CASSPLNTGELFF. Here the CDR3 DNA reads TGTGCCAGCAGCCCCCTTAACACCGGGGAGCTGTTTTTT.

Only a few counts were recorded for this clone. The rearrangement uses TRBV4-1 and TRBJ2-1, with 10 bases fitting TRBD1. Germline V gene sequence: CDR1 MGHRA, CDR2 YSYEKL. The V and J ends lost 1 base and 3 bases, in that order; junction bases with no gene match: 6. CDR3 length: 17 amino acids. This chain's CDR3 is CASSQGGQGMFYNEQFF. The CDR3 DNA reads TGCGCCAGCAGCCAAGGGGGACAGGGGATGTTCTACAATGAGCAGTTCTTC.

The J gene is TRBJ1-6, the V gene TRBV12-3 or TRBV12-4; no reliable D call. The CDR3 sequence is 13 residues long. V was pared by 5 bases and J by 9 bases, with 11 bases between. The CDR3 sequence: CASSPGRSSPLHF. The CDR3 DNA follows: TGTGCCAGCAGTCCCGGAAGGAGTTCACCCCTCCACTTT.

This clone was seen only a few times. The genes are TRBV5-5 and TRBJ2-7; D possibly corresponds to TRBD1 (6 bases). The V end was cut by 5 bases, the J end by 4 bases, with 22 bases between. In germline, CDR1 is SGHKS, CDR2 YYEKEE (reference sequence). This CDR3 comprises 16 residues. The CDR3 loop is CASRFQQPGHTYEQYF. The CDR3 nucleotides are TGTGCCAGCAGATTCCAACAACCGGGACACACTTACGAGCAGTACTTC. Full variable domain (remainder filled in from reference TRBV5-5 and TRBJ2-7): DAGVTQSPTHLIKTRGQQVTLRCSPISGHKSVSWYQQVLGQGPQFIFQYYEKEERGRGNFPDRFSARQFPNYSSELNVNALLLGDSALYLCASRFQQPGHTYEQYFGPGTRLTVT.

This rearrangement joins TRBV28 to TRBJ1-5, with a possible D match to TRBD1 (6 bases). The CDR3 is 12 residues long. The germline V gene has CDR1 MDHEN and CDR2 SYDVKM. V was cut by 10 bases and J by 5 bases, with 12 bases left in between. The CDR3 DNA is TGTGCCATCGGGACACCAGATCAGCCCCAGCATTTT. Its translation: CAIGTPDQPQHF.

The chain couples TRBV6-5 to TRBJ2-7; 7 bases match TRBD1. Germline loops: CDR1 MNHEY, CDR2 SVGAGI. This CDR3 region has 16 residues. Germline trimming cut 2 bases from V and 5 bases from J; bases unmatched to any gene: 12. The CDR3 region is CASSYAYRGKGDEQYF. The CDR3 DNA reads TGTGCCAGCAGTTACGCCTACAGGGGCAAGGGAGACGAGCAGTACTTC.

This chain connects TRBV7-2 to TRBJ1-3, with 7 bases matching TRBD1. The germline gives CDR1 SGHTA, CDR2 FQGNSA. J was trimmed by 2 bases and V by 5 bases; bases with no gene match: 0. CDR3 length equals 13 residues. This CDR3 is CASSTGAGNTIYF. The DNA for the CDR3 is TGTGCCAGCAGCACAGGGGCTGGAAACACCATATATTTT.

The chain combines TRBV6-5 with TRBJ2-5; 7 nucleotides agree with TRBD2. The ends lost 6 bases at V and 5 bases at J; junction bases unmatched: 9. Germline V gives CDR1 MNHEY, CDR2 SVGAGI. The CDR3 is 14 amino acids. The DNA for the CDR3 is TGTGCCAGCAGAAGAACGAGGGAGGGGGAGACCCAGTACTTC. This gives the protein CASRRTREGETQYF.

The chain employs TRBV6-5 and TRBJ1-5, with TRBD1 as a possible D gene (6 bases). Looked up from germline, CDR1 is MNHEY and CDR2 is SVGAGI. This CDR3 is built from 14 residues. Trimming shortened V by 7 bases and J by 4 bases, and 14 bases separated the two germline ends. The CDR3 reads CASKNRVSNQPQHF. Written as DNA, the CDR3 is TGTGCCAGCAAGAACAGGGTTTCGAATCAGCCCCAGCATTTT.

The rearrangement joins TRBV5-1 to TRBJ2-1, with 10 bases matching TRBD2. Per germline, CDR1 SGHRS and CDR2 YFSETQ. J gave up 8 bases and V 9 bases, and 17 bases lay outside the gene matches. This CDR3 contains 16 residues. CDR3 coding DNA: TGCGCCACAAGGGGGGGTCCCGCTAGCGGGAGCGATGAGCAGTTCTTC. Translation: CATRGGPASGSDEQFF. The full variable domain, rest sourced from reference TRBV5-1 and TRBJ2-1, is KAGVTQTPRYLIKTRGQQVTLSCSPISGHRSVSWYQQTPGQGLQFLFEYFSETQRNKGNFPGRFSGRQFSNSRSEMNVSTLELGDSALYLCATRGGPASGSDEQFFGPGTRLTVL.

This sequence joins TRBV19 and TRBJ1-6, with 11 bases identical to TRBD1. The CDR3 spans 14 residues. V dropped 3 bases and J dropped 10; count of bases not matched to a gene: 2. Looked up from germline, CDR1 is LNHDA and CDR2 is SQIVND (reference sequence). For the CDR3, the DNA is TGTGCCAGTAGTATGGACAGGGGGCACTCACCCCTCCACTTT. The encoded protein is CASSMDRGHSPLHF.

The genes are TRBV11-2 and TRBJ2-7; 12 bases line up with TRBD1. The germline CDR1 and CDR2 sequences are SGHAT and FQNNGV. Trimming at V came to 0 bases and at J to 3 bases, leaving 3 bases not matched to a gene. The CDR3 has 16 amino acids. In DNA form, the CDR3 reads TGTGCCAGCAGCTTAGAGGGGACAGGGGGCATCTACGAGCAGTACTTC. Amino acids: CASSLEGTGGIYEQYF.

The V gene is TRBV19, the J gene TRBJ1-2; unclear D gene. CDR3 length: 16 residues. The ends were cut back, 1 base at V and 1 base at J, with 13 bases in the middle. Per germline, CDR1 LNHDA and CDR2 SQIVND (reference sequence). The DNA for the CDR3 is TGTGCCAGTAGTATAGTGCGCGCCTCTAATAACTATGGCTACACCTTC. Its protein product is CASSIVRASNNYGYTF.